The rows below give T cell receptor beta chains drawn from one sample of a study of blood T cells in healthy people across ages. Each CDR3 protein is one row after TCRdb ran MiXCR on the 5' RACE reads. This repertoire shows 800,000 to 950,000 distinct CDR3 sequences, around 36% found once; its top ten account for 13%. The material sequenced was blood. Receptors originate from a man aged 18 to 29 in good health. The CDR3 runs from the conserved cysteine through the conserved F or W. D genes are given only for firm matches. Expanded clones are given a class, and other clones once, few, many or no size at all.

J: TRBJ1-2; length: 16; V: TRBV7-2; D: TRBD1; size: -; CDR3: CASTLTGDRAGYGYTF; DNA: TGTGCCAGCACCCTAACCGGGGACAGGGCTGGATATGGCTACACCTTC
J: TRBJ2-3; length: 14; V: TRBV2; D: -; size: few; CDR3: CASSAGSGADTQYF; DNA: TGTGCCAGCAGTGCGGGAAGTGGGGCAGATACGCAGTATTTT
J: TRBJ1-2; length: 15; V: TRBV9; D: TRBD1; size: -; CDR3: CASSVAGTGAYGYTF; DNA: TGTGCCAGCAGCGTAGCCGGGACAGGGGCTTATGGCTACACCTTC
J: TRBJ2-1; length: 15; V: TRBV19; D: TRBD2; size: -; CDR3: CASSTGGSSYNEQFF; DNA: TGTGCCAGTTCGACGGGGGGGAGCTCCTACAATGAGCAGTTCTTC
J: TRBJ1-1; length: 13; V: TRBV10-2; D: -; size: -; CDR3: CASSESRGTEAFF; DNA: TGCGCCAGCAGTGAGTCTCGGGGCACTGAAGCTTTCTTT
J: TRBJ2-5; length: 15; V: TRBV20-1; D: -; size: -; CDR3: CSARSLRGPQETQYF; DNA: TGCAGTGCTAGATCCCTACGGGGGCCCCAAGAGACCCAGTACTTC
J: TRBJ2-7; length: 16; V: TRBV7-6; D: -; size: -; CDR3: CASSQILRASYNEQYF; DNA: TGTGCCAGCAGCCAGATCCTGCGCGCCTCCTACAATGAGCAGTACTTC
J: TRBJ1-2; length: 17; V: TRBV19; D: TRBD1; size: -; CDR3: CASTPDGTGLWDYGYTF; DNA: TGTGCCAGTACCCCGGATGGGACAGGGCTTTGGGACTATGGCTACACCTTC
J: TRBJ1-1; length: 15; V: TRBV12-3/TRBV12-4; D: -; size: -; CDR3: CASSPARGTVAEAFF; DNA: TGTGCCAGCAGTCCCGCCCGGGGGACTGTTGCTGAAGCTTTCTTT
J: TRBJ2-3; length: 14; V: TRBV7-2; D: -; size: few; CDR3: CASSLSKDTDTQYF; DNA: TGTGCCAGCAGCTTAAGTAAGGACACAGATACGCAGTATTTT
J: TRBJ1-1; length: 15; V: TRBV18; D: -; size: -; CDR3: CASSPALGLNTEAFF; DNA: TGTGCCAGCTCACCAGCCCTGGGATTGAACACTGAAGCTTTCTTT
J: TRBJ2-3; length: 15; V: TRBV5-1; D: -; size: -; CDR3: CASSLGGAYTDTRYF; DNA: TGCGCCAGCAGCTTGGGGGGGGCATATACAGATACGCGGTATTTT
J: TRBJ2-1; length: 15; V: TRBV7-2; D: TRBD1; size: few; CDR3: CASRYDRGSYNEQFF; DNA: TGTGCCAGCAGGTACGACAGGGGCTCCTACAATGAGCAGTTCTTC
J: TRBJ2-5; length: 13; V: TRBV7-9; D: TRBD1; size: many; CDR3: CASSFRDRETQYF; DNA: TGTGCCAGCAGCTTCAGGGACAGGGAGACCCAGTACTTC
J: TRBJ2-1; length: 16; V: TRBV5-4; D: TRBD2; size: few; CDR3: CASSRPSGGAYNEQFF; DNA: TGTGCCAGCAGCCGACCTAGCGGGGGGGCCTACAATGAGCAGTTCTTC
J: TRBJ2-5; length: 18; V: TRBV6-2/TRBV6-3; D: TRBD1; size: few; CDR3: CASTYPGQGVSTIHEQYF; DNA: TGTGCCAGCACCTACCCGGGACAGGGTGTCTCTACAATCCATGAGCAGTACTTC
J: TRBJ2-2; length: 15; V: TRBV7-2; D: -; size: -; CDR3: CASSWGSRNTGELFF; DNA: TGTGCCAGCAGCTGGGGGAGTAGAAACACCGGGGAGCTGTTTTTT
J: TRBJ1-1; length: 13; V: TRBV29-1; D: -; size: -; CDR3: CSVGIDRNTEAFF; DNA: TGCAGCGTTGGGATCGACAGGAACACTGAAGCTTTCTTT
J: TRBJ2-5; length: 14; V: TRBV7-2; D: -; size: many; CDR3: CASSLVGVQETQYF; DNA: TGTGCCAGCAGCTTAGTAGGGGTCCAAGAGACCCAGTACTTC
J: TRBJ2-7; length: 15; V: TRBV21-1; D: -; size: -; CDR3: CASRRPRQGSYEQYF; DNA: TGTGCCAGCAGAAGGCCGAGACAGGGGTCCTACGAGCAGTACTTC
J: TRBJ2-3; length: 15; V: TRBV7-3; D: -; size: -; CDR3: CASSLGGGTADTQYF; DNA: TGTGCCAGCAGCTTAGGCGGGGGGACAGCAGATACGCAGTATTTT
J: TRBJ2-1; length: 16; V: TRBV25-1; D: TRBD2; size: -; CDR3: CASSERLAGPYNEQFF; DNA: TGTGCCAGCAGTGAACGACTAGCGGGCCCCTACAATGAGCAGTTCTTC
J: TRBJ2-5; length: 13; V: TRBV29-1; D: -; size: many; CDR3: CSPTIGGQETQYF; DNA: TGCAGCCCCACAATCGGGGGACAAGAGACCCAGTACTTC
J: TRBJ1-2; length: 12; V: TRBV6-2/TRBV6-3; D: -; size: many; CDR3: CASSYSGYGYTF; DNA: TGTGCCAGCAGTTATTCAGGCTATGGCTACACCTTC
J: TRBJ1-6; length: 16; V: TRBV9; D: -; size: many; CDR3: CASSVSDSSYNSPLHF; DNA: TGTGCCAGCAGCGTGAGCGACAGCTCCTATAATTCACCCCTCCACTTT
J: TRBJ1-2; length: 13; V: TRBV6-2/TRBV6-3; D: TRBD1; size: -; CDR3: CASSYPDRGGYTF; DNA: TGTGCCAGCAGTTACCCGGACAGGGGTGGCTACACCTTC
J: TRBJ1-2; length: 14; V: TRBV3-1; D: -; size: -; CDR3: CASSQGDAYYGYTF; DNA: TGTGCCAGCAGCCAAGGGGACGCCTACTACGGCTACACCTTC
J: TRBJ1-2; length: 13; V: TRBV6-5; D: TRBD1; size: many; CDR3: CASRGDSNYGYTF; DNA: TGTGCCAGCAGGGGGGACAGCAACTATGGCTACACCTTC
J: TRBJ2-3; length: 13; V: TRBV7-2; D: -; size: few; CDR3: CASSLPPAGTQYF; DNA: TGTGCCAGCAGCTTACCCCCCGCCGGAACGCAGTATTTT
J: TRBJ2-7; length: 15; V: TRBV10-3; D: -; size: -; CDR3: CAISGDTSSSYEQYF; DNA: TGTGCCATCAGTGGGGACACTTCTAGCTCCTACGAGCAGTACTTC
J: TRBJ2-4; length: 19; V: TRBV12-3/TRBV12-4; D: TRBD2; size: few; CDR3: CASSPGTSGAGAAKNIQYF; DNA: TGTGCCAGCAGTCCAGGGACTAGCGGGGCTGGGGCAGCCAAAAACATTCAGTACTTC
J: TRBJ2-5; length: 16; V: TRBV20-1; D: -; size: many; CDR3: CSARSPPQEGSETQYF; DNA: TGCAGTGCTAGAAGCCCGCCCCAAGAGGGATCGGAGACCCAGTACTTC
J: TRBJ2-3; length: 15; V: TRBV5-4; D: -; size: -; CDR3: CASSLGTYWGDTQYF; DNA: TGTGCCAGCAGCTTGGGGACCTACTGGGGAGATACGCAGTATTTT
J: TRBJ1-5; length: 14; V: TRBV6-5; D: -; size: few; CDR3: CASSPRRVSQPQHF; DNA: TGTGCCAGCAGCCCGCGGCGGGTAAGTCAGCCCCAGCATTTT
J: TRBJ1-1; length: 12; V: TRBV6-1; D: -; size: -; CDR3: CASSDPPRAAFF; DNA: TGTGCCAGCAGTGATCCCCCCAGGGCGGCTTTCTTT
J: TRBJ2-5; length: 15; V: TRBV7-7; D: TRBD1; size: -; CDR3: CASSYDRGPQEAQYF; DNA: TGTGCCAGCAGCTACGACAGGGGGCCCCAAGAGGCCCAGTACTTC
J: TRBJ2-1; length: 13; V: TRBV20-1; D: -; size: -; CDR3: CSAPRAANGEQFF; DNA: TGCAGTGCCCCCAGGGCGGCGAACGGGGAGCAGTTCTTC
J: TRBJ1-2; length: 13; V: TRBV6-5; D: TRBD1; size: few; CDR3: CASSTGQGGGYTF; DNA: TGTGCCAGCAGTACCGGACAGGGAGGCGGCTACACCTTC
J: TRBJ2-7; length: 15; V: TRBV4-3; D: -; size: -; CDR3: CASSQGPQGHNEQYF; DNA: TGCGCCAGCAGCCAAGGGCCACAGGGTCACAATGAGCAGTACTTC
J: TRBJ2-3; length: 15; V: TRBV7-2; D: -; size: many; CDR3: CASSLVYASTDTQYF; DNA: TGTGCCAGCAGCTTAGTATATGCTAGCACAGATACGCAGTATTTT
J: TRBJ1-6; length: 16; V: TRBV20-1; D: TRBD1; size: -; CDR3: CSASPQGQSYNSPLHF; DNA: TGCAGTGCTAGCCCCCAGGGACAGAGCTATAATTCACCCCTCCACTTT